The T cell receptor beta chain under discussion was sequenced for a study of technical replicates of blood from several donors. V lost 3 bases and J lost 5, with 13 bases in between. CDR3 length: 13 residues. Germline CDR1 SQVTM, CDR2 ANQGSEA. TCRdb keeps only in-frame clones here, not all; method: immunoSEQ multiplex PCR. The table records fewer than 100,000 clones, approximately 96% of them present only once. Source material: T cells isolated from PBMCs. This sequence joins TRBV29-1 and TRBJ2-5; D is perhaps TRBD1 (5 bases). The TCR comes from a human donor in good health. The CDR3 DNA sequence: TGCAGCGTTGAGACGGCCAACAGGGAGACCCAGTACTTC. It specifies CSVETANRETQYF.